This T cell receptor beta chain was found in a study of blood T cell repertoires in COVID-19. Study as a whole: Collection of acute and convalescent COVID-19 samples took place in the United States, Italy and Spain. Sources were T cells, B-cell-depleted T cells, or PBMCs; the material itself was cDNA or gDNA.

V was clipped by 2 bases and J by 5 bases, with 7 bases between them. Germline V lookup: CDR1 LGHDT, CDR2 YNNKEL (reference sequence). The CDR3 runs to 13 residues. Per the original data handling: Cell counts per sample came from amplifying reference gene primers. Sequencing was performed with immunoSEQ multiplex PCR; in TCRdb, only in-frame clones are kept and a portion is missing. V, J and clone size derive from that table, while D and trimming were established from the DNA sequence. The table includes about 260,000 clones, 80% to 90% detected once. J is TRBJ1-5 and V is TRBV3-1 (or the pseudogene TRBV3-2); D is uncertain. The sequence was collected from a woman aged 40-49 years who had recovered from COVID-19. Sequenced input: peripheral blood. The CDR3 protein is CASSQYRDQPQHF. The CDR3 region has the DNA TGTGCCAGCAGCCAATACCGGGATCAGCCCCAGCATTTT.